This T cell receptor (beta chain) emerged from a study of control samples from healthy donors and cancer patients. The V and J ends lost 7 bases and 0 bases respectively, with 10 bases between them. Germline V gene sequence: CDR1 SGHAT, CDR2 FQNNGV. The length of the CDR3 is 13 residues. The assay was immunoSEQ multiplex PCR, and TCRdb's table has in-frame clones only and misses some. The sample yields approximately 74,000 clones, 94% seen once. V and J are TRBV11-2 and TRBJ2-7; D is possibly TRBD2 (5 bases). Material for sequencing was blood. This receptor was identified in a woman aged 25 to 39 in good health. The CDR3 DNA reads as TGTGCCAGCAACGCGGGCCACTCCTACGAGCAGTACTTC. Its translation is CASNAGHSYEQYF.